Following are 19 T cell receptor beta chains from one sample sequenced in a study of blood T cell repertoires in COVID-19. Repertoires were generated with immunoSEQ multiplex PCR, while TCRdb's copy carries only in-frame clones and drops some. Here the sample spans just over 65,000 clones, approximately 90% being singletons. Sequenced input: peripheral blood. These receptors were collected from a young man with acute or convalescent COVID-19.

The chain is built from TRBV30 and TRBJ2-7, with TRBD2 matching over 7 bases. The germline gives CDR1 GTSNPN, CDR2 SVGIG (reference sequence). The CDR3 spans 14 residues. J was trimmed by 2 bases and V by 4 bases; bases with no gene match: 8. CDR3 residues: CAWTSGVGAYEQYF. Here the CDR3 DNA reads TGTGCCTGGACTAGCGGCGTGGGAGCCTACGAGCAGTACTTC.

The chain is built from TRBV19 and TRBJ1-1; 7 bases align to TRBD1. The junction had 7 bases not matched to a gene; V was cut back by 5 bases and J by 7 bases. The CDR3 contains 13 residues. Germline V gene data show CDR1 as LNHDA and CDR2 as SQIVND (reference sequence). The CDR3 sequence: CASSRDRAREAFF. In DNA, the CDR3 is TGTGCCAGTAGTCGAGACAGGGCACGTGAAGCTTTCTTT.

The V gene is TRBV6-6, the J gene TRBJ2-6; D gene unclear. CDR1 MNHNY and CDR2 SVGAGI come from the germline V gene (reference sequence). The germline V and J ends were trimmed by 7 bases and 0 bases, with 13 bases remaining between them. This CDR3 is built from 16 residues. CDR3 bases: TGTGCCAGCACACCGAACACACACTCTGGGGCCAACGTCCTGACTTTC. This translates into CASTPNTHSGANVLTF.

V gene TRBV7-2 combines with J gene TRBJ2-1; 9 nucleotides agree with TRBD1. Germline V gene lookup returns CDR1 SGHTA and CDR2 FQGNSA. The CDR3 has 17 amino acids. V was clipped by 5 bases and J by 5 bases; unmatched bases: 13. CDR3 residues: CASSHQAGTGPDNEQFF. DNA for the CDR3: TGTGCCAGCAGCCATCAAGCCGGGACAGGGCCGGACAATGAGCAGTTCTTC.

The rearrangement joins TRBV7-6 to TRBJ2-2, with TRBD2 matching over 7 bases. This CDR3 is 16 amino acids long. Germline-derived CDR1 and CDR2 are SGHVS and FNYEAQ. J was trimmed by 4 bases and V by 7 bases; bases with no gene match: 12. Here the CDR3 reads CASTLGAGEVTGELFF. CDR3 DNA: TGTGCCAGCACCCTCGGGGCGGGAGAGGTCACCGGGGAGCTGTTTTTT.

V and J are TRBV10-1 and TRBJ2-3; D not resolved. V was clipped by 5 bases and J by 0 bases, with 9 bases between them. In germline, CDR1 is WNHNN, CDR2 SYGVQD (reference sequence). The CDR3 sequence is 14 residues long. The CDR3 protein is CASSSPRSTDTQYF. Here the CDR3 DNA reads TGCGCCAGCAGTTCCCCGCGTAGCACAGATACGCAGTATTTT.

This clone was recorded once. The genes are TRBV5-1 and TRBJ2-4; 11 bases align to TRBD1. The CDR3 has 17 amino acids. The V gene end was trimmed by 3 bases and the J gene end by 2 bases; junction bases not matched to a gene: 7. Germline CDR1 is SGHRS and CDR2 is YFSETQ. The CDR3, as DNA: TGCGCCAGCAGCTCGAGAGGACAGGGGGCACCCAAAAACATTCAGTACTTC. This codes for CASSSRGQGAPKNIQYF.

CDR3 amino acids: CASSRQEETQYF. The DNA for the CDR3 is TGTGCCAGCTCCCGACAGGAAGAGACCCAGTACTTC. This chain joins TRBV18 and TRBJ2-5, with D possibly TRBD1 on 6 matching bases. CDR3 size: 12 residues. Germline assignment: CDR1 KGHSH and CDR2 LQKENI. The V gene lost 6 bases and the J gene lost 3 bases, with 8 bases spanning the gap.

This clone was counted between two and nine times. The chain uses TRBV6-5 and TRBJ2-7; D is perhaps TRBD1 (6 bases). V was pared by 5 bases and J by 2 bases, with 10 bases between. In germline, CDR1 is MNHEY, CDR2 SVGAGI. The CDR3 totals 13 residues. CDR3 sequence reads: CASSNGQPYEQYF. The CDR3 DNA reads TGTGCCAGCAGTAATGGACAGCCCTACGAGCAGTACTTC.

The rearrangement links TRBV4-3 to TRBJ2-3; TRBD2 matches 7 bases. With V trimmed by 1 base and J by 4 bases, 5 bases remained unmatched. This CDR3 is built from 15 residues. Germline V gene sequence: CDR1 LGHNA, CDR2 YSLEER. CDR3 in amino acids: CASSQGGSGADTQYF. CDR3 DNA: TGCGCCAGCAGCCAAGGCGGGAGCGGGGCAGATACGCAGTATTTT.

This rearrangement joins TRBV7-6 to TRBJ2-1, with D tentatively TRBD1 (6 bases). Between the trimmed V and J ends, which lost 3 bases and 8 bases, there was a span of 11 bases. Germline loops: CDR1 SGHVS, CDR2 FNYEAQ. The CDR3 extends over 13 amino acids. The CDR3 DNA reads TGTGCCAGCAGCTTGGTTGGGGGCGATGAGCAGTTCTTC. Translation gives CASSLVGGDEQFF.

The rearrangement joins TRBV20-1 to TRBJ1-5, with 9 bases aligning to TRBD1. The V gene's germline CDR1 is DFQATT and CDR2 SNEGSKA (reference sequence). This CDR3 is built from 16 residues. Unmatched junction bases numbered 7, after V lost 3 bases and J lost 1 base. CDR3 protein: CSASPLDRGSNQPQHF. The DNA for the CDR3 is TGCAGTGCTAGTCCCCTGGACAGGGGAAGCAATCAGCCCCAGCATTTT.

This clone was seen a single time. The DNA of the CDR3 is TGTGCCAGCAGTGAAGTCTCTGGCGAAAAACTGTTTTTT. It specifies CASSEVSGEKLFF. The chain has TRBV6-1 and TRBJ1-4; D is ambiguous. Deletions cut 1 base from V and 8 bases from J, with 8 bases between. Germline CDR1 MNHNS, CDR2 SASEGT. The CDR3 loop spans 13 amino acids.

This rearrangement joins TRBV19 to TRBJ2-2; D is undetermined. This CDR3 is 12 amino acids long. Germline CDR1 is LNHDA and CDR2 is SQIVND (reference sequence). Trimming stripped 6 bases from V and 5 bases from J, with 7 bases between. In DNA, the CDR3 is TGTGCCAGTAGGTCGCGAACCGGGGAGCTGTTTTTT. Its protein is CASRSRTGELFF.

The chain couples TRBV30 to TRBJ2-7; 9 nucleotides match TRBD1. Losses at the gene ends were 5 bases for V and 4 bases for J; bases not matched to a gene: 6. Germline CDR1 reads GTSNPN; CDR2 reads SVGIG (reference sequence). The length of the CDR3 is 13 residues. This CDR3 reads CAWDPGQGYEQYF. The CDR3 DNA is TGTGCCTGGGACCCGGGACAGGGATACGAGCAGTACTTC. Full variable domain (remainder filled in from reference TRBV30 and TRBJ2-7): SQTIHQWPATLVQPVGSPLSLECTVEGTSNPNLYWYRQAAGRGLQLLFYSVGIGQISSEVPQNLSASRPQDRQFILSSKKLLLSDSGFYLCAWDPGQGYEQYFGPGTRLTVT.

The chain employs TRBV5-1 and TRBJ2-3; D is perhaps TRBD2 (6 bases). The ends were cut back, 0 bases at V and 6 bases at J, with 17 bases in the middle. This CDR3 is built from 16 residues. From germline, CDR1 is SGHRS and CDR2 YFSETQ. The CDR3 DNA is TGCGCCAGCAGCTTGGCGCGGGATACTCCCTCGGATACGCAGTATTTT. Translated, it gives CASSLARDTPSDTQYF.

This chain uses TRBV14 with TRBJ1-2; perhaps TRBD1 as D (5 bases). In germline, CDR1 is SGHDN, CDR2 FVKESK. This CDR3 has 15 residues. The ends were cut back, 5 bases at V and 4 bases at J, with 17 bases in the middle. The CDR3 reads CASSVDGGMSYGYTF. The CDR3 DNA reads TGTGCCAGCAGCGTAGACGGGGGAATGAGCTATGGCTACACCTTC.

The rearrangement links TRBV11-2 to TRBJ2-1; 13 nucleotides line up with TRBD2. Germline-derived CDR1 and CDR2 are SGHAT and FQNNGV. The CDR3 has 17 amino acids. Trimming removed 5 bases from V and 5 bases from J; junction bases left unmatched: 9. In DNA form, the CDR3 reads TGTGCCAGCAGCCTAGGACTAGCGGGAGCTCTCCACAATGAGCAGTTCTTC. It specifies CASSLGLAGALHNEQFF.

The chain couples TRBV2 to TRBJ2-5, with D uncertain. This CDR3 has 13 residues. V lost 4 bases and J 2 bases, leaving 8 bases between the germline ends. Looked up from germline, CDR1 is SNHLY and CDR2 is FYNNEI. CDR3 residues: CASSGTEQETQYF. The CDR3 DNA reads as TGTGCCAGCAGTGGAACAGAACAAGAGACCCAGTACTTC.